This TCR beta chain was documented in a study of T cells in Graves' hyperthyroidism and ophthalmopathy. Overall study: At the time of initial diagnosis and before any treatment, peripheral blood was collected.

Regarding the study as a whole: Through a model of 13 V-J features, ophthalmopathy was separated from stable hyperthyroidism.

V was pared by 8 bases and J by 8 bases, with 19 bases between. Germline CDR1 and CDR2: GTSNPN and SVGIG (reference sequence). There are 13 residues in the CDR3. Ophthalmopathy patients showed a Clinical Activity Score of at least 3, NOSPECS grade of at least 4 and duration under 3 months. Fresh peripheral blood, approximately 10 ml, yielded the PBMCs. On this clonotype: The antigen is undetermined.

Researchers amplified the TCR beta CDR3 regions from RNA transcripts. The HTBI primer set served for first-round RT-PCR of the TCR CDR3. TCRdb independently ran MiXCR on the multiplex PCR reads; one entry per CDR3 protein. This sample has hundreds of thousands of distinct CDR3 sequences, with about 14% found just once. The clonotype was recovered from a man aged 50-60 years with Graves' ophthalmopathy. The chain uses TRBV30 and TRBJ1-5; tentative D call: TRBD1 (6 bases). Material: blood. CDR3 sequence reads: CASTTGRREPQHF. The CDR3 DNA reads TGTGCCAGTACCACAGGGCGCAGAGAGCCCCAGCATTTT.